This TCR beta chain is from a study of T cell changes during pregnancy in multiple sclerosis (dated by TCRdb to between 2018 and 2020). With respect to the entire study: The study looked at changes in the T cell repertoire across pregnancy in women with multiple sclerosis.

As regards this clone: Its binding antigen is unknown. No much larger clone exists at a distance of one base, and base qualities are not known.

Receptor amplification or capture employed the immunoSEQ multiplex PCR assay. TCRdb limited this immuneACCESS table to in-frame rearrangements with V and J called. A share of clones is missing; checked studies link under half to unresolved V genes, and the rest is unexplained. A total of roughly 93,000 clones appear in this sample, approximately 92% of them only once. Just over 2% of the sample belongs to the ten largest clones. Taken from the germline V gene, the CDR1 and CDR2 loops are SGHTA and FQGTGA. Cut back by 5 bases and 0 bases, the V and J ends lie 5 bases apart. The CDR3 contains 14 residues, cysteine and phenylalanine counted. Of all the DNA, just the CDR3 is kept, 42 bases in frame from base 1.

The source is a female donor with multiple sclerosis, enrolled in a pregnancy study. The chain couples TRBV7-3 to TRBJ2-6; too little of a D gene remains to name it. The sequenced sample was peripheral blood, obtained after pregnancy. The DNA is as follows: TGTGCCAGCAGCCGCAGCTCTGGGGCCAACGTCCTGACTTTC. The encoded protein is CASSRSSGANVLTF.